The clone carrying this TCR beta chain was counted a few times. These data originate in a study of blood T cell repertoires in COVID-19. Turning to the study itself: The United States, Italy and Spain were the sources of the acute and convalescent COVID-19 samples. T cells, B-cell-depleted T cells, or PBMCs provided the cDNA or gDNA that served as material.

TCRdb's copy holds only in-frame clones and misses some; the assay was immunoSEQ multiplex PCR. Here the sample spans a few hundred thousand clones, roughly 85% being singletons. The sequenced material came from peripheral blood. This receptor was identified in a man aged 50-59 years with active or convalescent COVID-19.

The CDR3 DNA follows: TGTGCCAGCAGTGAACAGGGCAGTGTGAACACTGAAGCTTTCTTT. This encodes CASSEQGSVNTEAFF. The rearrangement links TRBV6-1 to TRBJ1-1; the D gene is possibly TRBD1 (5 bases). Germline V CDR1 and CDR2: MNHNS, SASEGT. Between the trimmed V and J ends, which lost 2 bases and 0 bases, there was a span of 10 bases. This CDR3 has 15 residues.